The clone carrying this T cell receptor beta chain turned up a few times. Its antigen is as yet unknown. The data are from a study of T cells in Graves' hyperthyroidism and ophthalmopathy. Overall study results and limits: In the blood, most expanded thyroid clonotypes above 0.001 appeared as well.

Uncontrolled infection, other autoimmune disease, pregnancy or lactation barred patients from enrollment. Diagnoses were made from clinical symptoms, serum measures (thyroxine and TRAb), thyroid ultrasound and orbital computed tomography. From RNA transcripts, TCR beta CDR3 regions were amplified. The HTBI primer set drove a first-round RT-PCR of the TCR CDR3. TCRdb re-analysed the multiplex PCR reads in MiXCR, keeping a single row per CDR3 protein. The table lists 500,000 or so distinct CDR3 sequences, 15% to 20% of them singletons. The TCR sequence derives from a woman aged 25 to 39 with Graves' ophthalmopathy. The sample was blood.

CDR3 DNA: TGTGCCAGCAGTTTAGCATACAGGGTAGGAGGGGAGCTGTTTTTT. It specifies CASSLAYRVGGELFF. The chain recombines TRBV12-3 or TRBV12-4 with TRBJ2-2; possibly TRBD1 for D (6 bases). Trimming left V 0 bases short and J 8 bases short, with 13 bases between. The CDR3 is 15 residues long.